The following is a T cell receptor beta chain sequence with its context. Produced via immunoSEQ multiplex PCR; TCRdb's table is partial and in-frame only. Found here are tens of thousands of clones, 60% to 85% of them singletons; the top ten hold approximately 6.8%. The junction had 5 bases not matched to a gene; V was cut back by 5 bases and J by 8 bases. The CDR3 runs to 13 residues. CDR1 MNHNS and CDR2 SASEGT come from the germline V gene. This sample is drawn from a study of radiation and T cells in renal cell carcinoma. The time point here: blood 4 weeks post-SBRT, at nephrectomy. Treatment meaning: 15 Gy SBRT to primary tumor, nephrectomy 4 weeks later.

This clonotype was obtained from a man between 60 and 75 years old with renal cell carcinoma. The sequencing used blood, collected from a patient whose treatment included radiotherapy and nephrectomy. This chain links TRBV6-1 with TRBJ2-1, with 8 bases fitting TRBD2. The CDR3 sequence: CASSLAGGYEQFF. CDR3 DNA: TGTGCCAGCAGTTTGGCGGGAGGCTATGAGCAGTTCTTC.